This T cell receptor beta chain was observed in a study of vaccination effects on CD4 cells after COVID-19. As to this clone: As yet, its antigen is unknown.

Antigen-specific CD4+ T cells expanded by the ViraFEST assay with viral peptide pools were then sequenced. Isolating CD4+ T cells followed more than 9 days of culture. From March to December 2020, the person had a SARS-CoV-2 infection that was confirmed by PCR. BNT162b2 vaccine or mRNA-1273 vaccine was given to participants in two doses. The assay was immunoSEQ multiplex PCR, and TCRdb's table has in-frame clones only and misses some. The profile covers under 15,000 clones, with over 60% appearing a single time and over 15% taken by the ten largest. From germline, CDR1 is KGHSH and CDR2 LQKENI. The CDR3 is 16 residues long. V dropped 1 base and J dropped 3; count of bases not matched to a gene: 9.

The chain has TRBV18 and TRBJ2-7; TRBD1 matches at 7 bases. The specimen was CD4+ T cells from PBMCs cultured with SARS-CoV-2 spike peptides, collected after COVID-19 vaccination. This TCR was sampled from a human donor who had a prior SARS-CoV-2 infection. As DNA, the CDR3 is TGTGCCAGCTCACCACGACAGGGTAGCCCGGGCTACGAGCAGTACTTC. Its translation: CASSPRQGSPGYEQYF.